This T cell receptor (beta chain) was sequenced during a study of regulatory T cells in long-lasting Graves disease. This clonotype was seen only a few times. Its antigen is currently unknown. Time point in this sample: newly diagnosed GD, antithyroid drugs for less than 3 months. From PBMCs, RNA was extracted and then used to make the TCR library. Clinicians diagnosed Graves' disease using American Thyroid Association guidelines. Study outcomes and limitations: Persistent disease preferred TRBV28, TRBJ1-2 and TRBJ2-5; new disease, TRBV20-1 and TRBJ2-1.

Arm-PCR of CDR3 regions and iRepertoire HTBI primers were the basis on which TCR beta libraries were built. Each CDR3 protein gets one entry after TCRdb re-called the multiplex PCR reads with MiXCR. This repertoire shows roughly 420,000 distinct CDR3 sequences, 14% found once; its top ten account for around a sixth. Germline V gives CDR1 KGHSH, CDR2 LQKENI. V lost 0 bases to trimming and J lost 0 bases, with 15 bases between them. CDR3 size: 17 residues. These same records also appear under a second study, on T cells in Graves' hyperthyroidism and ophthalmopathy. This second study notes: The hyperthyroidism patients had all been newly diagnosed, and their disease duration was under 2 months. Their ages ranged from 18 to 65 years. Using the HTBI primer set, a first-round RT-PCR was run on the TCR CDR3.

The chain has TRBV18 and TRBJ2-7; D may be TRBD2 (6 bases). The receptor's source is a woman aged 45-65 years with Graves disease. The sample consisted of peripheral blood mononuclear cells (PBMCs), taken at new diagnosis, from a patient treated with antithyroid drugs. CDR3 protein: CASSPPGGRASSYEQYF. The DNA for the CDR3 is TGTGCCAGCTCACCACCGGGAGGTCGGGCAAGCTCCTACGAGCAGTACTTC.